Included here is one T cell receptor beta chain sequence, with context. This sample was taken from a study of control samples from healthy donors and cancer patients. The length of the CDR3 is 16 residues. The germline CDR1 and CDR2 sequences are MNHEY and SVGEGT. Trimming left V 2 bases short and J 5 bases short, with 16 bases between. Libraries were prepared by immunoSEQ multiplex PCR; TCRdb keeps only in-frame clonotypes and omits some of them. The sample shows some 97,000 clones, roughly 84% of them seen only once. This receptor was taken from a woman in her 50s in good health. Material: blood. The chain carries TRBV6-2 or TRBV6-3 and TRBJ2-1; possible D gene TRBD2, 6 bases. DNA for the CDR3: TGTGCCAGCAGTTACCCCCGGGACTCGGAAGACAATGAGCAGTTCTTC. The encoded protein is CASSYPRDSEDNEQFF.